The 19 T cell receptor beta chains listed next were all sequenced from one sample in a study of Tregs in tolerant kidney transplant recipients. Method: immunoSEQ multiplex PCR; TCRdb's copy keeps in-frame clones and lacks some. The data contain approximately 90,000 clones, approximately 92% of them singletons. Sequencing was performed on CD8+ T cells from blood. These receptors originate from a human donor in good health.

The chain has TRBV6-1 and TRBJ2-1; no reliable D call. Trimming took 4 bases from V and 0 from J, leaving 13 bases between them. Germline CDR1 reads MNHNS; CDR2 reads SASEGT. The CDR3 contains 16 residues. CDR3 sequence: CASSVMDRSSYNEQFF. The DNA of the CDR3 is TGTGCCAGCAGTGTAATGGACCGGAGCTCCTACAATGAGCAGTTCTTC.

The chain is built from TRBV6-1 and TRBJ2-6; unclear D gene. The germline CDR1 and CDR2 sequences are MNHNS and SASEGT. CDR3 length: 15 amino acids. V lost 6 bases and J lost 0, with 9 bases in between. Written as DNA, the CDR3 is TGTGCCAGCAGCACGGGCTCCTCTGGGGCCAACGTCCTGACTTTC. Translated, it gives CASSTGSSGANVLTF.

This rearrangement joins TRBV27 to TRBJ2-6; 7 nucleotides align to TRBD2. J was trimmed by 0 bases and V by 6 bases; bases with no gene match: 11. Germline values: CDR1 MNHEY, CDR2 SMNVEV (reference sequence). The CDR3 length is 18 residues. CDR3 nucleotides: TGTGCCAGCAGCCGGGGGGAGGGCCCAACCTCTGGGGCCAACGTCCTGACTTTC. This sequence encodes CASSRGEGPTSGANVLTF. Drawing the rest from reference TRBV27 and TRBJ2-6, the complete variable domain is EAQVTQNPRYLITVTGKKLTVTCSQNMNHEYMSWYRQDPGLGLRQIYYSMNVEVTDKGDVPEGYKVSRKEKRNFPLILESPSPNQTSLYFCASSRGEGPTSGANVLTFGAGSRLTVL.

The chain combines TRBV27 with TRBJ2-7, with D tentatively TRBD1 (5 bases). The CDR3 loop spans 14 amino acids. Per germline, CDR1 MNHEY and CDR2 SMNVEV (reference sequence). Trimming cost V 4 bases and J 0 bases, with 10 bases left between them. The CDR3 DNA is TGTGCCAGCAGTTCCCCAGGGCCCTCCTACGAGCAGTACTTC. Encoded protein: CASSSPGPSYEQYF.

The chain uses TRBV6-1 and TRBJ2-7; TRBD2 might be the D (6 bases). The CDR3 is 12 amino acids. Trimming pared 10 bases from V and 4 bases from J, leaving 14 bases between. From germline, CDR1 is MNHNS and CDR2 SASEGT. This CDR3 is CATWDSRYEQYF. CDR3 DNA sequence: TGTGCCACCTGGGACTCCCGTTACGAGCAGTACTTC.

This sequence joins TRBV27 and TRBJ2-1; the match to TRBD1 covers 9 bases. Germline values: CDR1 MNHEY, CDR2 SMNVEV (reference sequence). The CDR3 is made up of 17 amino acids. The ends lost 2 bases at V and 6 bases at J; junction bases unmatched: 11. CDR3 nucleotide sequence: TGTGCCAGCAGTTTAATGAACCGGGACAGGGTCACCAATGAGCAGTTCTTC. As protein: CASSLMNRDRVTNEQFF.

The table lists this clone with a count of one. The rearrangement joins TRBV5-4 to TRBJ1-2; tentatively, D is TRBD1 (6 bases). This CDR3 spans 14 amino acids. Germline values: CDR1 SGHNT, CDR2 YYREEE (reference sequence). Trimming took off 4 bases at V and 7 bases at J, with 17 bases between the two ends. CDR3 amino acids: CASSPRMGGSGYTF. CDR3 sequence (DNA): TGTGCCAGCAGCCCCCGCATGGGGGGCTCTGGCTACACCTTC.

The chain uses TRBV9 and TRBJ1-1; D call uncertain. The CDR3 spans 15 residues. Trimming removed 4 bases from V and 3 bases from J, with 16 bases in between. Germline CDR1 is SGDLS and CDR2 is YYNGEE. Here the CDR3 reads CASSPDSYPYTEAFF. CDR3 DNA sequence: TGTGCCAGCAGCCCGGACTCATACCCTTACACTGAAGCTTTCTTT.

The chain uses TRBV4-1 and TRBJ1-1; D gene uncertain. Per the germline V gene, CDR1 is MGHRA and CDR2 is YSYEKL. CDR3 length: 15 residues. The germline V and J ends were trimmed by 1 base and 4 bases, with 13 bases remaining between them. The CDR3 is CASSQGTVSGTEAFF. The CDR3 DNA sequence: TGCGCCAGCAGCCAAGGCACCGTGAGCGGCACTGAAGCTTTCTTT.

The chain employs TRBV5-4 and TRBJ2-1, with D perhaps TRBD2 (5 bases). CDR1 and CDR2 (germline): SGHNT, YYREEE (reference sequence). CDR3 size: 15 residues. Trimming shortened V by 0 bases and J by 5 bases, and 12 bases separated the two germline ends. For the CDR3, the DNA is TGTGCCAGCAGCTTGGGAGGGAGAGCCCACAATGAGCAGTTCTTC. This encodes CASSLGGRAHNEQFF.

J is TRBJ1-1 and V is TRBV2; 7 bases map to TRBD1. Germline trimming cut 6 bases from V and 4 bases from J; bases unmatched to any gene: 2. Germline V gene sequence: CDR1 SNHLY, CDR2 FYNNEI. The CDR3 is 12 amino acids. The CDR3 region has the DNA TGTGCCAGCAGCCCAGGGGGCACTGAAGCTTTCTTT. This sequence encodes CASSPGGTEAFF.

This rearrangement joins TRBV30 to TRBJ1-1, with D uncertain. This CDR3 region has 13 residues. V dropped 3 bases and J dropped 1 base, with 9 bases sitting between them. Germline CDR1 and CDR2: GTSNPN and SVGIG (reference sequence). The CDR3 here is CAWSLDWNTEAFF. The CDR3 nucleotides are TGTGCCTGGAGCCTAGACTGGAACACTGAAGCTTTCTTT. Variable domain in full (rest from reference TRBV30 and TRBJ1-1): SQTIHQWPATLVQPVGSPLSLECTVEGTSNPNLYWYRQAAGRGLQLLFYSVGIGQISSEVPQNLSASRPQDRQFILSSKKLLLSDSGFYLCAWSLDWNTEAFFGQGTRLTVV.

The rearrangement links TRBV7-9 to TRBJ2-4; 10 bases fit TRBD2. This CDR3 is built from 16 residues. J lost 4 bases, V lost 2 bases, and 5 bases had no gene match. Germline CDR1 SEHNR, CDR2 FQNEAQ (reference sequence). The DNA for the CDR3 is TGTGCCAGCAGCTTACGCCCTAGCGGGGGTAAAAACATTCAGTACTTC. Translated, it gives CASSLRPSGGKNIQYF.

This chain links TRBV5-1 with TRBJ2-1; TRBD2 agrees at 8 bases. The CDR3 is 17 amino acids. Per germline, CDR1 SGHRS and CDR2 YFSETQ. Trimming cost V 0 bases and J 2 bases; bases outside gene matches: 7. The CDR3 protein is CASSLGASGRTYNEQFF. The CDR3 bases are TGCGCCAGCAGCTTGGGCGCTAGCGGGCGGACCTACAATGAGCAGTTCTTC.

V is TRBV6-5 and J is TRBJ2-2; either TRBD1 or TRBD2 may supply D (5 bases each). The CDR3 contains 16 residues. Germline assignment: CDR1 MNHEY and CDR2 SVGAGI. Between the trimmed V and J ends, which lost 0 bases and 3 bases, there was a span of 11 bases. CDR3 in DNA: TGTGCCAGCAGTTACTCGTATGGGGACGACACCGGGGAGCTGTTTTTT. Its protein product is CASSYSYGDDTGELFF.

The gene calls are TRBV2 and TRBJ2-1, with 10 bases fitting TRBD2. The CDR3 runs to 15 residues. Looked up from germline, CDR1 is SNHLY and CDR2 is FYNNEI. With 2 bases clipped from V and 5 bases from J, the junction kept 3 bases outside the gene matches. Written as DNA, the CDR3 is TGTGCCAGCAGTGAACCCCTAGCGGGAGACAATGAGCAGTTCTTC. This encodes CASSEPLAGDNEQFF. The full variable domain, in which reference TRBV2 and TRBJ2-1 provide the parts outside the CDR3, is EPEVTQTPSHQVTQMGQEVILRCVPISNHLYFYWYRQILGQKVEFLVSFYNNEISEKSEIFDDQFSVERPDGSNFTLKIRSTKLEDSAMYFCASSEPLAGDNEQFFGPGTRLTVL.

The chain carries TRBV5-1 and TRBJ2-1, with D possibly being TRBD2 (6 bases). CDR3 size: 15 residues. Trimming removed 0 bases from V and 2 bases from J, with 9 bases in between. Germline V gene sequence: CDR1 SGHRS, CDR2 YFSETQ. CDR3 amino acids: CASSLAGTPYNEQFF. The CDR3 DNA is TGCGCCAGCAGCTTGGCCGGGACTCCCTACAATGAGCAGTTCTTC.

The rearrangement links TRBV19 to TRBJ1-1; 7 bases fit TRBD1. The germline gives CDR1 LNHDA, CDR2 SQIVND (reference sequence). This CDR3 is built from 16 residues. V lost 4 bases and J lost 6; bases outside the gene matches: 14. CDR3 loop: CASSKDREGIGAEAFF. The DNA for the CDR3 is TGTGCCAGTAGTAAAGACAGGGAGGGGATCGGGGCTGAAGCTTTCTTT.

J is TRBJ1-1 and V is TRBV5-4; D gene uncertain. V dropped 0 bases and J dropped 1 base, with 4 bases sitting between them. The CDR3 contains 13 residues. Germline CDR1 and CDR2: SGHNT and YYREEE (reference sequence). This chain's CDR3 is CASSLAGNTEAFF. The CDR3 coding sequence is TGTGCCAGCAGCTTGGCCGGGAACACTGAAGCTTTCTTT.